This T cell receptor (beta chain) came from a study of blood T cell repertoires in COVID-19. The CDR3 sequence is 13 residues long. The study drew participants aged about 18 to 89 years from 24 US areas. Participants in the exposed group had met a COVID-19 case in the 2 weeks before joining the study. This clone was observed a single time. Here immunoSEQ multiplex PCR was the method, and the copy in TCRdb shows in-frame clones only, minus some. Counted here are hundreds of thousands of clones, approximately 90% occurring once; the ten biggest clones make up 1.4%. V gene TRBV21-1 combines with J gene TRBJ1-2; the table's D call, TRBD1, was not checked against the DNA. TRBV21-1 corresponds to a pseudogene. The receptor comes from a woman younger than 35 who had been exposed to COVID-19. Sequencing was done on a sample of PBMCs or T cells enriched from blood (not recorded which). DNA for the CDR3: TGTGCCAGCAACCCCAGACAGGGCAATGGCTACACCTTC. This translates into CASNPRQGNGYTF.